The 14 T cell receptor beta chains below all came from one sample that was sequenced in a study of cytomegalovirus exposure and HLA in healthy donors. The PCR ran on 60 Vbeta and 13 Jbeta primers. TCRdb's table, derived via immunoSEQ multiplex PCR, lists solely in-frame clones and lacks some. The data hold about 130,000 clones, with about 80% observed a single time. Sequenced sample: PBMCs. The source of these receptors is a man aged 45-65 years in good health and CMV-seronegative.

This clone was counted a few times. The chain employs TRBV18 and TRBJ1-1, with D perhaps TRBD1 (6 bases). Germline loops: CDR1 KGHSH, CDR2 LQKENI. CDR3 length equals 14 residues. Trimming took off 2 bases at V and 5 bases at J, with 12 bases between the two ends. The DNA for the CDR3 is TGTGCCAGCTCACCATTAGGGGGTGAGACTGAAGCTTTCTTT. Encoded protein: CASSPLGGETEAFF. Based on the CDR3 plus reference TRBV18 and TRBJ1-1, the full variable domain is NAGVMQNPRHLVRRRGQEARLRCSPMKGHSHVYWYRQLPEEGLKFMVYLQKENIIDESGMPKERFSAEFPKEGPSILRIQQVVRGDSAAYFCASSPLGGETEAFFGQGTRLTVV.

The table lists this clone with a few counts. The chain employs TRBV13 and TRBJ1-1, with a weak D call TRBD1 (5 bases). This CDR3 contains 15 residues. Deletions cut 6 bases from V and 1 base from J, with 15 bases between. CDR1 and CDR2 (germline): PRHDT, FYEKMQ (reference sequence). Here the CDR3 reads CASSLGDYGNTEAFF. CDR3 coding DNA: TGTGCCAGCAGTTTGGGGGACTATGGGAACACTGAAGCTTTCTTT.

CDR3 protein: CASRLDRNEKLFF. CDR3 nucleotides: TGTGCCAGCAGACTCGACAGGAATGAAAAACTGTTTTTT. The V call is TRBV4-2, the J call TRBJ1-4, with D tentatively TRBD1 (6 bases). Trimming pared 6 bases from V and 5 bases from J, leaving 10 bases between. CDR1 and CDR2 (germline): LGHNA, YNFKEQ. This CDR3 has 13 amino acids.

The rearrangement uses TRBV2 and TRBJ1-5, with TRBD1 matching 11 bases. J gave up 2 bases and V 6 bases, and 9 bases lay outside the gene matches. Germline V gives CDR1 SNHLY, CDR2 FYNNEI. The CDR3 is 17 residues long. CDR3 sequence (DNA): TGTGCCAGCAGCCCAGGACAGGGGGCACGGGGCAATCAGCCCCAGCATTTT. It is translated as CASSPGQGARGNQPQHF.

V usage is TRBV6-5 and J usage is TRBJ1-2; D is unresolved. The CDR3 runs 13 residues. Trimming stripped 0 bases from V and 4 bases from J, with 6 bases between. From germline, CDR1 is MNHEY and CDR2 SVGAGI. CDR3 sequence: CASSYSGSYGYTF. CDR3 bases: TGTGCCAGCAGTTACTCAGGGAGCTATGGCTACACCTTC.

The CDR3 loop reads CASSSTAGTEAFF. As DNA, the CDR3 is TGTGCCAGCAGCTCCACAGCGGGCACTGAAGCTTTCTTT. The rearrangement uses TRBV5-5 and TRBJ1-1; D uncertain. V was shortened by 3 bases and J by 4 bases, with 10 bases between the two germline ends. This CDR3 has 13 amino acids. Germline CDR1 and CDR2: SGHKS and YYEKEE (reference sequence).

This chain connects TRBV5-6 to TRBJ2-3; 7 nucleotides align to TRBD2. CDR3 length equals 15 residues. Germline CDR1 is SGHDT and CDR2 is YYEEEE. Trimming took 3 bases from V and 2 from J; bases not matched to a gene: 6. In DNA, the CDR3 is TGTGCCAGCAGCTCATTAGCGGGTTTCACAGATACGCAGTATTTT. Its protein product is CASSSLAGFTDTQYF.

The rearrangement links TRBV4-1 to TRBJ2-1; 7 bases fit TRBD2. Trimming cost V 0 bases and J 6 bases; bases outside gene matches: 11. The CDR3 loop spans 17 amino acids. Germline loops: CDR1 MGHRA, CDR2 YSYEKL. The CDR3 here is CASSQDGLGGSANEQFF. CDR3 nucleotides: TGCGCCAGCAGCCAAGATGGTCTAGGCGGGAGTGCCAATGAGCAGTTCTTC.

V gene TRBV6-1 combines with J gene TRBJ2-5, with 10 nucleotides matching TRBD1. V shed 8 bases and J 5 bases; nucleotides not matched to a gene: 5. This CDR3 has 13 amino acids. CDR1 is MNHNS, CDR2 SASEGT, per germline. CDR3 residues: CASEDRGRETQYF. In DNA form, the CDR3 reads TGTGCCAGCGAAGACAGGGGGCGGGAGACCCAGTACTTC.

The gene calls are TRBV27 and TRBJ1-2; 9 bases align to TRBD1. CDR1 and CDR2 from the germline V gene are MNHEY and SMNVEV (reference sequence). The CDR3 is 13 amino acids. The V segment lost 5 bases and the J segment 7 bases; nucleotides outside the gene matches: 5. CDR3 coding DNA: TGTGCCAGCAGTATACAGGGGGCGGTTGGCTACACCTTC. Protein sequence: CASSIQGAVGYTF.

V gene TRBV19 combines with J gene TRBJ1-5; D may be TRBD1 (5 bases). Germline V CDR1 and CDR2: LNHDA, SQIVND (reference sequence). The CDR3 loop spans 14 amino acids. The V end was cut by 3 bases, the J end by 8 bases, with 14 bases between. CDR3 nucleotides: TGTGCCAGTAGTATCTTAGGGGCTCAGGAGCCCCAGCATTTT. As protein: CASSILGAQEPQHF.

This clone was seen only a few times. CDR3 in DNA: TGTGCCAGCAGCCCCCCAAGCGGGGCTCGCGAAAAACTGTTTTTT. Translated: CASSPPSGAREKLFF. V is TRBV7-6 and J is TRBJ1-4, with D perhaps TRBD1 (5 bases). Germline CDR1 reads SGHVS; CDR2 reads FNYEAQ. Trimming stripped 5 bases from V and 8 bases from J, with 18 bases between. The CDR3 is 15 amino acids.

Details on this clone: One end of the junction is discordant with germline, which a read error may explain. CDR3 bases: TGTGCTAGCAGCCTGGCCCGGACTAGCAATGAGCAGTTCTTC. Residues: CASSLARTSNEQFF. V is TRBV7-7 and J is TRBJ2-1; TRBD2 matches at 7 bases. CDR1 SSHAT and CDR2 FNYEAQ come from the germline V gene (reference sequence). The CDR3 extends over 14 amino acids.

CDR3 sequence reads: CASSLGGQKVYEQYF. The CDR3 nucleotides are TGTGCCAGCAGCTTAGGGGGACAGAAGGTCTACGAGCAGTACTTC. The rearrangement links TRBV7-8 to TRBJ2-7; 7 nucleotides match TRBD1. The CDR3 consists of 15 residues. V lost 1 base, J lost 3 bases, and 6 bases stayed unmatched. The V gene's germline CDR1 is SGHVS and CDR2 FQNEAQ. Using reference TRBV7-8 and TRBJ2-7 for the parts outside the CDR3, the full variable domain is GAGVSQSPRYKVAKRGQDVALRCDPISGHVSLFWYQQALGQGPEFLTYFQNEAQLDKSGLPSDRFFAERPEGSVSTLKIQRTQQEDSAVYLCASSLGGQKVYEQYFGPGTRLTVT.